The clone carrying this T cell receptor (beta chain) was detected once. What it binds is not known. The PCR had 60 Vbeta and 13 Jbeta primers. Libraries were prepared by immunoSEQ multiplex PCR; TCRdb keeps only in-frame clonotypes and omits some of them. The repertoire holds fewer than 100,000 clones, with under 80% as singletons. This record comes from a study of cytomegalovirus exposure and HLA in healthy donors. General observations from the study: The dataset shows that most TCR sequences were rare, while some public TCRs occurred in many donors.

From germline, CDR1 is SGHVS and CDR2 FQNEAQ. CDR3 length: 15 residues. V was clipped by 0 bases and J by 5 bases; unmatched bases: 6. The chain links TRBV7-8 to TRBJ2-7; 8 bases map to TRBD2. The sample comprised PBMCs. This sequence originates from a man aged 35 to 55 in good health and CMV-seronegative. The CDR3, as DNA: TGTGCCAGCAGCTTAGCCGGGACTAGATTGGACGAGCAGTACTTC. It specifies CASSLAGTRLDEQYF.